The 23 T cell receptor beta chains below all came from one sample that was sequenced in a study of blood T cells in healthy people across ages. Sample-barcoded 5' priming and a J-beta primer mix drove a second PCR of roughly 6 to 12 cycles. Each CDR3 protein gets one entry after TCRdb re-called the 5' RACE reads with MiXCR. The sample lists about 1.6 million distinct CDR3 sequences, around 36% occurring once. The sample comprised blood. The receptor source for this set is a woman in her thirties in good health.

The chain combines TRBV7-9 with TRBJ2-3, with 9 bases matching TRBD2. The trim removed 8 bases at V and 5 bases at J, leaving 2 bases unmatched. The CDR3 runs 12 residues. Germline CDR1 and CDR2: SEHNR and FQNEAQ (reference sequence). CDR3 loop: CASGTSLDTQYF. CDR3 in DNA: TGTGCCAGCGGGACTAGCTTAGATACGCAGTATTTT.

The chain has TRBV10-3 and TRBJ2-7; 8 positions match TRBD1. Germline CDR1 is ENHRY and CDR2 is SYGVKD. Trimming at V came to 7 bases and at J to 3 bases, leaving 11 bases not matched to a gene. The CDR3 is made up of 15 amino acids. DNA for the CDR3: TGTGCCATCACCAAGACAGGGGACTCCAGCTACGAGCAGTACTTC. It codes for CAITKTGDSSYEQYF.

This chain joins TRBV13 and TRBJ2-3; D may correspond to TRBD1 or TRBD2 (5 bases each). Trimming took 6 bases from V and 2 from J, leaving 15 bases between them. The CDR3 totals 15 residues. Germline CDR1 PRHDT, CDR2 FYEKMQ (reference sequence). The CDR3 spells CASSPPGPYTDTQYF. The CDR3 nucleotides read TGTGCCAGCAGTCCACCGGGACCATACACAGATACGCAGTATTTT.

This clonotype has a handful of counts. The chain combines TRBV5-1 with TRBJ2-4, with D perhaps being TRBD1 or TRBD2 (5 bases each). Deletions cut 4 bases from V and 0 bases from J, with 20 bases between. Germline assignment: CDR1 SGHRS and CDR2 YFSETQ. The CDR3 is made up of 18 amino acids. The CDR3 spells CASSPGLGEGLAKNIQYF. The CDR3 DNA reads TGCGCCAGCAGCCCTGGTCTGGGGGAAGGGCTAGCCAAAAACATTCAGTACTTC.

J is TRBJ2-5 and V is TRBV25-1; D call uncertain. The germline V gene encodes CDR1 MGHDK and CDR2 SYGVNS. CDR3 size: 14 residues. V was shortened by 6 bases and J by 7 bases, with 18 bases between the two germline ends. The CDR3 DNA is TGTGCCAGCAGGGAGACGATAGCCCGAAGGACCCAGTACTTC. Translating it yields CASRETIARRTQYF.

The CDR3 is CASSLKRQGGISYEQYF. CDR3 bases: TGTGCCAGCAGCTTAAAGAGACAGGGTGGAATCTCCTACGAGCAGTACTTC. V and J are TRBV7-8 and TRBJ2-7, with 7 bases that match TRBD1. The germline gives CDR1 SGHVS, CDR2 FQNEAQ. With V trimmed by 2 bases and J by 0 bases, 10 bases remained unmatched. The CDR3 sequence is 17 residues long.

The V call is TRBV6-1, the J call TRBJ2-7; D perhaps matches TRBD1 (5 bases). This CDR3 is 13 amino acids long. Germline V CDR1 and CDR2: MNHNS, SASEGT. Deletions cut 6 bases from V and 5 bases from J, with 14 bases between. The CDR3 region is CASSFLGVNEQYF. Here the CDR3 DNA reads TGTGCCAGCAGCTTTCTAGGGGTTAACGAGCAGTACTTC.

This clonotype was detected once. The rearrangement uses TRBV28 and TRBJ2-5, with D perhaps TRBD2 (5 bases). The germline CDR1 and CDR2 sequences are MDHEN and SYDVKM. V shed 3 bases and J shed 2 bases, with 13 bases lying between them. This CDR3 is 15 amino acids long. CDR3 DNA: TGTGCCAGCAGTTTCATGTGGGAGAGACAAGAGACCCAGTACTTC. As protein: CASSFMWERQETQYF. Looking up the rest from reference TRBV28 and TRBJ2-5 gives the full variable domain: DVKVTQSSRYLVKRTGEKVFLECVQDMDHENMFWYRQDPGLGLRLIYFSYDVKMKEKGDIPEGYSVSREKKERFSLILESASTNQTSMYLCASSFMWERQETQYFGPGTRLLVL.

With respect to this clonotype: The CDR3 does not end in the conserved phenylalanine or tryptophan, so this is likely a read error. This chain uses TRBV6-1 with TRBJ2-1; 15 nucleotides agree with TRBD2. The CDR3 consists of 17 residues. The J segment lost 9 bases and the V segment lost 3 bases, leaving 9 bases of the junction unmatched. CDR1 MNHNS and CDR2 SASEGT come from the germline V gene. The DNA of the CDR3 is TGTGCCAGCAGTGAGAGGACTAGCGGGGGGGCCGGCCTTGAGCAGTTCGTC. Its protein is CASSERTSGGAGLEQFV.

This chain connects TRBV28 to TRBJ2-1; a weak D match, TRBD2 (6 bases). Trimming stripped 1 base from V and 8 bases from J, with 15 bases between. The CDR3 consists of 15 residues. The germline gives CDR1 MDHEN, CDR2 SYDVKM. The chain's CDR3 is CASSLSGGEWDEQFF. In nucleotides, the CDR3 is TGTGCCAGCAGTTTATCTGGCGGGGAGTGGGATGAGCAGTTCTTC.

This chain connects TRBV2 to TRBJ1-2, with D hard to call. Trimming shortened V by 2 bases and J by 1 base, and 14 bases separated the two germline ends. The CDR3 consists of 16 residues. The V gene's germline CDR1 is SNHLY and CDR2 FYNNEI. As DNA, the CDR3 is TGTGCCAGCAGTGAATCGGGTGGTAGAGTTAACTATGGCTACACCTTC. This gives the protein CASSESGGRVNYGYTF.

This clonotype has a handful of counts. V gene TRBV7-8 combines with J gene TRBJ2-5, with a weak D call TRBD2 (5 bases). Germline V CDR1 and CDR2: SGHVS, FQNEAQ. CDR3 length equals 14 residues. V dropped 7 bases and J dropped 5 bases, with 17 bases sitting between them. DNA for the CDR3: TGTGCCAGCACCGCATTAGGTGGCGGGGAGACCCAGTACTTC. It yields the protein CASTALGGGETQYF.

The chain carries TRBV7-9 and TRBJ2-5, with 11 bases lining up with TRBD2. This CDR3 is 17 amino acids long. Germline lookup yields CDR1 SEHNR and CDR2 FQNEAQ (reference sequence). Trimming took 1 base from V and 1 from J; bases not matched to a gene: 5. For the CDR3, the DNA is TGTGCCAGCAGCTTAGAAGGGACTAGCGGCCCCCAAGAGACCCAGTACTTC. It is translated as CASSLEGTSGPQETQYF.

There are a few counts of this clonotype. This sequence joins TRBV29-1 and TRBJ1-2; no reliable D call. Germline loops: CDR1 SQVTM, CDR2 ANQGSEA. This CDR3 comprises 12 residues. Trimming shortened V by 0 bases and J by 8 bases, and 10 bases separated the two germline ends. The CDR3 region is CSVEDTLFGYTF. The CDR3 DNA reads TGCAGCGTTGAAGATACATTATTCGGCTACACCTTC.

This chain joins TRBV29-1 and TRBJ1-2; 9 nucleotides line up with TRBD1. CDR3 length equals 14 residues. V dropped 7 bases and J dropped 0; count of bases not matched to a gene: 6. Germline CDR1 reads SQVTM; CDR2 reads ANQGSEA. CDR3 bases: TGCAGCGCAGAACAGGGGGCAACTAACTATGGCTACACCTTC. It specifies CSAEQGATNYGYTF.

The V gene is TRBV6-1, the J gene TRBJ2-1, with TRBD2 matching 7 bases. Looked up from germline, CDR1 is MNHNS and CDR2 is SASEGT. After removal of 2 bases from V and 6 bases from J, the junction contained 7 bases not matched to a gene. The CDR3 is 15 amino acids. CDR3 region: CASSEFAGVGNEQFF. The CDR3 nucleotides are TGTGCCAGCAGTGAATTCGCGGGAGTGGGCAATGAGCAGTTCTTC.

The chain joins TRBV10-3 to TRBJ2-3; TRBD1 aligns across 9 bases. J was trimmed by 4 bases and V by 10 bases; bases with no gene match: 12. Germline assignment: CDR1 ENHRY and CDR2 SYGVKD. The length of the CDR3 is 15 residues. In nucleotides, the CDR3 is TGTGCCACCGGGGCCGACAGGGGGGGGTCAGATACGCAGTATTTT. This gives the protein CATGADRGGSDTQYF.

The chain links TRBV10-3 to TRBJ1-1; TRBD1 matches 8 bases. The CDR3 spans 13 residues. CDR1 is ENHRY and CDR2 is SYGVKD in the germline V gene. The ends lost 9 bases at V and 0 bases at J; junction bases unmatched: 3. In DNA form, the CDR3 reads TGTGCCATTAGACAGGGGCTGAACACTGAAGCTTTCTTT. Its protein product is CAIRQGLNTEAFF.

Notes on this clonotype: At one end the junction does not follow the germline gene, possibly because of a read error. The chain employs TRBV5-1 and TRBJ2-1, with 7 nucleotides matching TRBD2. Germline V lookup: CDR1 SGHRS, CDR2 YFSETQ. This CDR3 is 16 amino acids long. The CDR3 loop is CASSLGLADAYSEQFF. The CDR3 coding sequence is TGCGCCAGCAGCTTGGGGCTAGCGGACGCCTACAGTGAGCAGTTCTTC.

This clonotype appeared a few times. The chain recombines TRBV11-2 with TRBJ2-5, with 7 bases that match TRBD2. Germline CDR1 SGHAT, CDR2 FQNNGV. Germline trimming cut 4 bases from V and 1 base from J; bases unmatched to any gene: 12. The CDR3 length is 17 residues. The CDR3 DNA follows: TGTGCCAGCAGCTCCTCCGAGAGCGGGGCCTTCCAAGAGACCCAGTACTTC. The encoded protein is CASSSSESGAFQETQYF.

The chain carries TRBV20-1 and TRBJ2-3; a possible D gene is TRBD2 (6 bases). V was pared by 3 bases and J by 6 bases, with 16 bases between. The CDR3 extends over 14 amino acids. In germline, CDR1 is DFQATT, CDR2 SNEGSKA (reference sequence). CDR3 protein: CSASKGTDSDTQYF. CDR3 bases: TGCAGTGCTAGTAAAGGGACTGACTCCGATACGCAGTATTTT.

This clonotype was counted a few times. The chain links TRBV10-3 to TRBJ1-5, with D hard to call. The CDR3 is 14 residues long. V lost 0 bases to trimming and J lost 5 bases, with 8 bases between them. The germline CDR1 and CDR2 sequences are ENHRY and SYGVKD. CDR3 DNA sequence: TGTGCCATCAGTGAGTCCATGGGCTATCAGCCCCAGCATTTT. This codes for CAISESMGYQPQHF.

J is TRBJ1-2 and V is TRBV7-9; tentatively, D is TRBD1 (5 bases). This CDR3 has 15 amino acids. The germline V gene has CDR1 SEHNR and CDR2 FQNEAQ (reference sequence). V was pared by 1 base and J by 8 bases, with 17 bases between. The CDR3 here is CASSLEQAAVWGYTF. For the CDR3, the DNA is TGTGCCAGCAGCTTAGAACAGGCGGCGGTTTGGGGCTACACCTTC.